One and the same sample provided the 27 T cell receptor beta chains below, sequenced in a study of T cell responses to AZD1222 COVID-19 vaccine. The assay was immunoSEQ multiplex PCR, and TCRdb's table has in-frame clones only and misses some. The profile shows over 110,000 clones, around 91% of them singletons. The material was peripheral blood, obtained 28 days after the second AZD1222 dose. The source of these receptors is an adult who received the AZD1222 COVID-19 vaccine.

The chain carries TRBV19 and TRBJ1-5, with no clear D. Trimming took 5 bases from V and 4 from J, leaving 18 bases between them. Germline V gene data show CDR1 as LNHDA and CDR2 as SQIVND (reference sequence). The CDR3 contains 16 residues. In DNA, the CDR3 is TGTGCCAGTAGTCCCCGGGCCTCCGGAACGAATCAGCCCCAGCATTTT. Translating gives CASSPRASGTNQPQHF.

This sequence joins TRBV5-1 and TRBJ2-1, with 13 bases aligning to TRBD2. Germline V gene lookup returns CDR1 SGHRS and CDR2 YFSETQ. This CDR3 has 14 amino acids. The V segment lost 7 bases and the J segment 2 bases; nucleotides outside the gene matches: 0. The chain's CDR3 is CASGLAGAYNEQFF. CDR3 in DNA: TGCGCCAGCGGACTAGCGGGGGCCTACAATGAGCAGTTCTTC.

This clone was seen a handful of times. Distinct nucleotide sequences in the sample also encode this CDR3. The V gene is TRBV5-8, the J gene TRBJ2-5, with D unclear. From germline, CDR1 is SGHTS and CDR2 YDEGEE. Between the trimmed V and J ends, which lost 0 bases and 4 bases, there was a span of 4 bases. The CDR3 loop spans 12 amino acids. For the CDR3, the DNA is TGTGCCAGCAGCTTGGACAGAGAGACCCAGTACTTC. This sequence encodes CASSLDRETQYF.

The V gene is TRBV6-1, the J gene TRBJ1-1, with TRBD1 identical over 7 bases. Germline CDR1 MNHNS, CDR2 SASEGT. This CDR3 spans 17 amino acids. Unmatched junction bases numbered 8, after V lost 1 base and J lost 0 bases. CDR3 DNA: TGTGCCAGCAGTGAAGTGCTTAGGGGACAGATGAACACTGAAGCTTTCTTT. Its translation: CASSEVLRGQMNTEAFF.

Note on this clone: One end of the junction does not line up with germline, which may come from a read error. This chain joins TRBV29-1 and TRBJ1-1, with D possibly TRBD1 on 6 matching bases. CDR1 SQVTM and CDR2 ANQGSEA come from the germline V gene. The CDR3 sequence is 14 residues long. The CDR3 nucleotides read TGCAGCGCTGAACGCGGACAGATGAACACTGAAGCTTTCTTT. Translation gives CSAERGQMNTEAFF.

The V and J genes are TRBV11-2 and TRBJ2-1, with D unresolved. Germline-derived CDR1 and CDR2 are SGHAT and FQNNGV. Trimming stripped 5 bases from V and 10 bases from J, with 6 bases between. CDR3 length: 10 residues. CDR3 sequence reads: CASSTWEQFF. The CDR3 region has the DNA TGTGCCAGCAGCACCTGGGAGCAGTTCTTC. Using reference TRBV11-2 and TRBJ2-1 for the parts outside the CDR3, the full variable domain is EAGVAQSPRYKIIEKRQSVAFWCNPISGHATLYWYQQILGQGPKLLIQFQNNGVVDDSQLPKDRFSAERLKGVDSTLKIQPAKLEDSAVYLCASSTWEQFFGPGTRLTVL.

V and J are TRBV3-1 (or the pseudogene TRBV3-2) and TRBJ1-4; a possible D gene is TRBD1 (5 bases). Per germline, CDR1 LGHDT and CDR2 YNNKEL (reference sequence). The length of the CDR3 is 15 residues. The ends were cut back, 0 bases at V and 10 bases at J, with 15 bases in the middle. The CDR3 region is CASSQDLAGNGKLFF. The CDR3 DNA reads TGTGCCAGCAGCCAAGATCTGGCAGGGAACGGAAAACTGTTTTTT.

CDR3 nucleotide sequence: TGTGCCACCTGGGGGGTATCCCGGGGACGCCGTAGAGCTTTCTTT. Protein sequence: CATWGVSRGRRRAFF. The chain uses TRBV27 and TRBJ1-1; TRBD1 might be the D (5 bases). The germline gives CDR1 MNHEY, CDR2 SMNVEV (reference sequence). This CDR3 has 15 residues. Trimming shortened V by 10 bases and J by 10 bases, and 28 bases separated the two germline ends.

The rearrangement links TRBV5-8 to TRBJ1-5; D gene uncertain. The CDR3 totals 15 residues. CDR1 and CDR2 from the germline V gene are SGHTS and YDEGEE. Trimming pared 0 bases from V and 5 bases from J, leaving 12 bases between. CDR3 amino acids: CASSLAGRWDQPQHF. CDR3 bases: TGTGCCAGCAGCTTGGCCGGGAGATGGGATCAGCCCCAGCATTTT.

J is TRBJ2-1 and V is TRBV5-4; no reliable D call. Trimming cost V 3 bases and J 3 bases, with 10 bases left between them. Germline V gene lookup returns CDR1 SGHNT and CDR2 YYREEE (reference sequence). There are 14 residues in the CDR3. Written as DNA, the CDR3 is TGTGCCAGCAGCTCTACCACGGGCTACAATGAGCAGTTCTTC. It codes for CASSSTTGYNEQFF.

The rearrangement uses TRBV5-4 and TRBJ2-7; 13 nucleotides match TRBD2. Germline loops: CDR1 SGHNT, CDR2 YYREEE (reference sequence). The CDR3 loop spans 17 amino acids. Trimming took 4 bases from V and 0 from J; bases not matched to a gene: 7. This CDR3 reads CASSRTSGSVISYEQYF. The CDR3 nucleotides read TGTGCCAGCAGCCGGACTAGCGGGAGCGTAATCTCCTACGAGCAGTACTTC.

This clone has a single count. Written as DNA, the CDR3 is TGTGCCAGCAGCCCGAGTATTGGCACTTATGGCTACACCTTC. Translated, it gives CASSPSIGTYGYTF. The V call is TRBV7-3, the J call TRBJ1-2; D call uncertain. The CDR3 spans 14 residues. Germline-derived CDR1 and CDR2 are SGHTA and FQGTGA. Between the trimmed V and J ends, which lost 5 bases and 5 bases, there was a span of 15 bases.

The chain joins TRBV7-2 to TRBJ2-1; TRBD2 aligns across 7 bases. The CDR3 is 17 amino acids. The trim removed 5 bases at V and 4 bases at J, leaving 14 bases unmatched. The V gene's germline CDR1 is SGHTA and CDR2 FQGNSA. The CDR3 DNA reads as TGTGCCAGCAGCCCATTTGGGGTGGGGAGGGGATACAATGAGCAGTTCTTC. Its translation: CASSPFGVGRGYNEQFF.

This chain links TRBV19 with TRBJ2-4; TRBD1 is a possible D gene (5 bases). Germline loops: CDR1 LNHDA, CDR2 SQIVND (reference sequence). The ends were cut back, 2 bases at V and 2 bases at J, with 10 bases in the middle. This CDR3 is built from 15 residues. CDR3 sequence: CASSIFQGPKNIQYF. CDR3 in DNA: TGTGCCAGTAGTATATTTCAGGGCCCCAAAAACATTCAGTACTTC. Filled out from reference TRBV19 and TRBJ2-4, the complete variable domain reads DGGITQSPKYLFRKEGQNVTLSCEQNLNHDAMYWYRQDPGQGLRLIYYSQIVNDFQKGDIAEGYSVSREKKESFPLTVTSAQKNPTAFYLCASSIFQGPKNIQYFGAGTRLSVL.

V usage is TRBV19 and J usage is TRBJ2-2; no clear D. Germline lookup yields CDR1 LNHDA and CDR2 SQIVND (reference sequence). CDR3 size: 15 residues. Trimming removed 4 bases from V and 0 bases from J, with 9 bases in between. The CDR3 bases are TGTGCCAGTAGTAGGACGGCCTCGAACACCGGGGAGCTGTTTTTT. Protein sequence: CASSRTASNTGELFF.

V is TRBV5-1 and J is TRBJ2-7, with D tentatively TRBD1 (6 bases). The germline gives CDR1 SGHRS, CDR2 YFSETQ. The length of the CDR3 is 15 residues. Trimming left V 1 base short and J 3 bases short, with 14 bases between. Here the CDR3 reads CASSLSGGPFYEQYF. The DNA for the CDR3 is TGCGCCAGCAGCTTGAGTGGGGGCCCTTTCTACGAGCAGTACTTC.

V gene TRBV21-1 combines with J gene TRBJ1-2; TRBD1, the table's D call, lacks a check against the DNA. TRBV21-1 is assigned pseudogene status. The CDR3 is made up of 15 amino acids. CDR3 residues: CASSNGDRGIGGYTF. Written as DNA, the CDR3 is TGTGCCAGCAGCAACGGGGACAGGGGTATTGGTGGCTACACCTTC.

CDR3 nucleotides: TGCAGCGTTGATTTCTACGACGAGCAGTACTTC. It codes for CSVDFYDEQYF. J is TRBJ2-7 and V is TRBV29-1; D ambiguous. The CDR3 sequence is 11 residues long. Between the trimmed V and J ends, which lost 3 bases and 5 bases, there was a span of 8 bases. Per germline, CDR1 SQVTM and CDR2 ANQGSEA.

The chain has TRBV19 and TRBJ2-6; possibly TRBD1 for D (6 bases). V was shortened by 5 bases and J by 0 bases, with 14 bases between the two germline ends. Germline V gene data show CDR1 as LNHDA and CDR2 as SQIVND (reference sequence). CDR3 size: 17 residues. The CDR3 is CASSWTAETSGANVLTF. CDR3 bases: TGTGCCAGTAGTTGGACAGCCGAAACCTCTGGGGCCAACGTCCTGACTTTC.

The chain combines TRBV29-1 with TRBJ1-1, with D tentatively TRBD1 (5 bases). Germline loops: CDR1 SQVTM, CDR2 ANQGSEA. V gave up 4 bases and J gave up 1 base, with 7 bases separating them. The CDR3 has 12 amino acids. The CDR3 sequence is CSVVGGNTEAFF. CDR3 nucleotides: TGCAGCGTTGTGGGGGGGAACACTGAAGCTTTCTTT.

This chain uses TRBV7-9 with TRBJ2-1, with 12 bases lining up with TRBD1. The V gene's germline CDR1 is SEHNR and CDR2 FQNEAQ (reference sequence). The CDR3 has 16 residues. V lost 0 bases to trimming and J lost 10 bases; unmatched junction nucleotides: 7. This CDR3 is CASSLANRDRGREQFF. The CDR3 DNA reads TGTGCCAGCAGCTTAGCGAACCGGGACAGGGGGCGAGAGCAGTTCTTC.

The rearrangement uses TRBV19 and TRBJ1-1; tentative D call: TRBD1 (6 bases). V was pared by 1 base and J by 3 bases, with 9 bases between. Germline CDR1 reads LNHDA; CDR2 reads SQIVND (reference sequence). CDR3 size: 14 residues. Here the CDR3 reads CASSIGGADTEAFF. As DNA, the CDR3 is TGTGCCAGTAGTATAGGGGGGGCTGACACTGAAGCTTTCTTT.

V usage is TRBV3-1 (or the pseudogene TRBV3-2) and J usage is TRBJ2-1; tentatively, D is TRBD1 or TRBD2 (5 bases each). CDR1 and CDR2 (germline): LGHDT, YNNKEL (reference sequence). V lost 1 base and J 11 bases, leaving 21 bases between the germline ends. The CDR3 consists of 16 residues. This CDR3 reads CASSQAWDAQDLKQFF. CDR3 nucleotides: TGTGCCAGCAGCCAAGCTTGGGACGCACAGGATCTAAAGCAGTTCTTC.

Only a few counts were recorded for this clone. This sequence joins TRBV6-5 and TRBJ2-7, with TRBD2 identical over 7 bases. Trimming cost V 5 bases and J 3 bases; bases outside gene matches: 10. The CDR3 loop spans 15 amino acids. Germline loops: CDR1 MNHEY, CDR2 SVGAGI. CDR3 coding DNA: TGTGCCAGCAGTCGCGGGGGACTCGGAAACTACGAGCAGTACTTC. Its translation is CASSRGGLGNYEQYF.

The V gene is TRBV3-1 (or the pseudogene TRBV3-2), the J gene TRBJ2-2; 7 bases fit TRBD2. With V trimmed by 5 bases and J by 0 bases, 6 bases remained unmatched. The germline V gene encodes CDR1 LGHDT and CDR2 YNNKEL (reference sequence). There are 16 residues in the CDR3. The CDR3 region is CASSSLGGANTGELFF. CDR3 sequence (DNA): TGTGCCAGCAGCTCCTTGGGAGGGGCGAACACCGGGGAGCTGTTTTTT.

CDR3 coding DNA: TGCGCCAGCAGCCAAGGAACCGGGTCCAATCAGCCCCAGCATTTT. Protein product: CASSQGTGSNQPQHF. The V gene is TRBV4-1, the J gene TRBJ1-5; no clear D gene. This CDR3 has 15 residues. In germline, CDR1 is MGHRA, CDR2 YSYEKL. Trimming removed 1 base at V and 3 bases at J, with 10 bases between.

This chain links TRBV6-5 with TRBJ1-2, with TRBD1 identical over 7 bases. The germline CDR1 and CDR2 sequences are MNHEY and SVGAGI. The V and J ends lost 7 bases and 6 bases, in that order; junction bases with no gene match: 8. This CDR3 spans 13 amino acids. CDR3 DNA: TGTGCCAGCATATATCTGGGGACAGATGGCTACACCTTC. This encodes CASIYLGTDGYTF.